This T cell receptor beta chain was identified during a study of T cell repertoires in aging, cancer and after chemotherapy. Worth noting for this clonotype: What it binds is unknown.

TCR beta rearrangements were amplified from peripheral blood genomic DNA. This CDR3 is built from 10 residues. Germline CDR1 reads SQVTM; CDR2 reads ANQGSEA. V lost 7 bases, J lost 1 base, and 4 bases lay in between. A mixed TRB-A/B primer pool amplified rearranged TRB by multiplex touch-down PCR. A single record per CDR3 protein comes from TCRdb applying MiXCR to the multiplex PCR reads. The profile shows 8,500 to 10,000 distinct CDR3 sequences, roughly two fifths of them singletons. Overall study findings and caveats: Healthy donors lost TCR diversity with age mainly through richness, cancer patients through richness and evenness. In each cancer cohort, median generation probability increased across chemotherapy, suggesting thymic output rebounded.

Source material: blood. The chain carries TRBV29-1 and TRBJ1-1, with D uncertain. This clonotype was obtained from a human donor in good health. The CDR3 DNA sequence: TGCAGCGCCCAGAACACTGAAGCTTTCTTT. Protein product: CSAQNTEAFF.